This T cell receptor beta chain was recovered during a study of T cell responses to AZD1222 COVID-19 vaccine. Study conclusions and caveats: Breadth and depth of Spike-specific TCRs rose after two AZD1222 doses. In all cases, repertoires were sampled only after the peak T cell response. Females outnumbered males among donors, who were mostly white British; clonal diversity was possibly underestimated. A reported finding is that nearly half of spike-specific TCRs target unmutated variant regions.

The CDR3 spans 14 residues. CDR1 MGHRA and CDR2 YSYEKL come from the germline V gene. V lost 0 bases to trimming and J lost 13 bases; unmatched junction nucleotides: 9. With respect to this clone: The antigen is not known.

Only in-frame clones appear in the TCRdb table, and some are missing; sequencing was by immunoSEQ multiplex PCR. The data show about 140,000 clones, with roughly 84% seen just once and about 5.4% held by the top ten. The rearrangement links TRBV4-1 to TRBJ2-7; 10 nucleotides line up with TRBD2. This material consisted of peripheral blood, taken 28 days after the second AZD1222 dose. The source is an adult who received the AZD1222 COVID-19 vaccine. The CDR3 region has the DNA TGCGCCAGCAGCCAAGATGGTCCTAGCGGGAGTTCATACTTC. Amino acid sequence: CASSQDGPSGSSYF.